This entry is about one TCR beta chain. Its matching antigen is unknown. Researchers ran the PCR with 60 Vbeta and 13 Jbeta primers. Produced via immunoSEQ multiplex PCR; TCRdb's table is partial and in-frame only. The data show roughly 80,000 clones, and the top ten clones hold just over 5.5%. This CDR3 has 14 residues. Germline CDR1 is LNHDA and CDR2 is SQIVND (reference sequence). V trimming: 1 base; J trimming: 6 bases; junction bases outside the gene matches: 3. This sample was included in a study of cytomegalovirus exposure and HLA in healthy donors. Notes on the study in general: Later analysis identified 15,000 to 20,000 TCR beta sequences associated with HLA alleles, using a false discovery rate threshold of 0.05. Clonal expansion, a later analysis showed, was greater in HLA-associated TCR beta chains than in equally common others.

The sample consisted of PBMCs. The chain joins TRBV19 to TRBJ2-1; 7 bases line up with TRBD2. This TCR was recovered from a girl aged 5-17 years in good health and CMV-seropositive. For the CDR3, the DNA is TGTGCCAGTAGTATAGGGACTAGTGCCAATGAGCAGTTCTTC. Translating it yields CASSIGTSANEQFF.